This TCR beta chain was sequenced for a study of CD8 T cells in ankylosing spondylitis (dated by TCRdb to between 2016 and 2019). About the study as a whole: T cell receptor beta repertoires were profiled in healthy donors and ankylosing spondylitis patients so that disease-linked TCR variants could be found. The full study cohort was made up of over 20 ankylosing spondylitis patients and approximately 100 healthy donors. Peripheral blood was sampled, and synovial fluid was additionally collected from ankylosing spondylitis patients. Study-wide findings and limitations: A TCR beta motif of roughly 8 highly homologous amino acid variants appeared characteristic of blood from ankylosing spondylitis patients. Some motif variants had previously been reported in the synovial fluid and blood of reactive arthritis patients, which suggests shared mechanisms of disease initiation. The disease-linked clones had a CD8+ phenotype and were found at relatively low frequencies in peripheral blood. Significant enrichment of the disease-linked clones was reported in matched synovial fluid samples from ankylosing spondylitis patients.

This clonotype was observed at least ten times. Its antigen remains undetermined. One base away there is no much larger clone; base qualities are not given. There are 16 amino acids in the CDR3, from cysteine to phenylalanine inclusive. This entry keeps only the CDR3 DNA: 48 bases, framed from base 1. Clipping removes 6 bases from V and 6 bases from J, with 16 as the unmatched junction base count. CDR1 is given as DFQATT and CDR2 as SNEGSKA, both from the germline V gene (reference sequence). The sequencer was an Illumina HiSeq 2500. Quantitative 5'-RACE with molecular barcodes was the method used to prepare the TCR beta libraries. The study's processing was this. A new computational method, built on a probabilistic model of VDJ rearrangement, was used to identify disease-linked TCR variants. Using fastp trimming at Q25 and MiXCR clonotype assembly, TCRdb reanalyzed the public sequencing data and kept in-frame beta chains. Identical CDR3 protein sequences are pooled into one entry, listed with their most common genes and DNA. The V and J calls follow TCRdb's processing rather than the paper's. The table for this sample lists hundreds of thousands of distinct CDR3 sequences; 15% to 20% of them were counted only once. The ten largest account for under 1.2% of the sample.

The chain links TRBV20-1 with TRBJ2-1; 8 bases in the junction line up with TRBD2. The TCR comes from a male donor with ankylosing spondylitis. The sample taken for sequencing was blood, either unsorted or a sorted T cell fraction (not recorded which). CDR3 sequence: CSALGLVRGLANEQFF. The nucleotides are TGCAGTGCCCTGGGACTAGTTCGGGGTCTTGCCAATGAGCAGTTCTTC.